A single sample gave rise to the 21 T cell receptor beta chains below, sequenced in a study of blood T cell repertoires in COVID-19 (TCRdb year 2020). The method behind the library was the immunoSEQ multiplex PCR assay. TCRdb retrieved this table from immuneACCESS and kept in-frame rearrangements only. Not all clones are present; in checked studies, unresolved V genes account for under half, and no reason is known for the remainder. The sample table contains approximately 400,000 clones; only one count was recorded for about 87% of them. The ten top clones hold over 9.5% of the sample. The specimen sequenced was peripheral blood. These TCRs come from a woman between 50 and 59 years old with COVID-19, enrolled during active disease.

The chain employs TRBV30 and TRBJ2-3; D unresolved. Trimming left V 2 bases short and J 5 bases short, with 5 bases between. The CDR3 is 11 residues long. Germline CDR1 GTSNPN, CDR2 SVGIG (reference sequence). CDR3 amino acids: CAWSTGDTQYF. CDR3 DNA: TGTGCCTGGAGTACGGGAGATACGCAGTATTTT.

The CDR3 here is CASSPPGQGGFSGNTIYF. DNA of the CDR3: TGTGCCAGTAGTCCCCCGGGACAGGGGGGATTCTCTGGAAACACCATATATTTT. The chain uses TRBV19 and TRBJ1-3; TRBD1 matches at 11 bases. CDR3 size: 18 residues. Unmatched junction bases numbered 9, after V lost 5 bases and J lost 0 bases. The V gene's germline CDR1 is LNHDA and CDR2 SQIVND (reference sequence).

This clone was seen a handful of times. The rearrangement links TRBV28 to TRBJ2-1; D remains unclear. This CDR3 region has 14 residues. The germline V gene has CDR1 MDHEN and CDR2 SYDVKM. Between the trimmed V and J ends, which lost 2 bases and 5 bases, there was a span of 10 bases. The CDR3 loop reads CASSLVETNNEQFF. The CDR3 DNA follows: TGTGCCAGCAGTTTAGTAGAGACAAACAATGAGCAGTTCTTC.

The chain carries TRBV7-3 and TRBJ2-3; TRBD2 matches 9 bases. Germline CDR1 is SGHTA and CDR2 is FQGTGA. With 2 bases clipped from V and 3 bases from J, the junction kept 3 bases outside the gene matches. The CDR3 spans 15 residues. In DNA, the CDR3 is TGTGCCAGCAGCTTAGTGGCGGGGGGGACAGATACGCAGTATTTT. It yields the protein CASSLVAGGTDTQYF.

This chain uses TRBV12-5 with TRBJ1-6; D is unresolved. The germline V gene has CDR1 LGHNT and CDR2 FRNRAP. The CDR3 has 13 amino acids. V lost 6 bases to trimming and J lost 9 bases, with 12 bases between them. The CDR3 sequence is CASGSEGGSPLHF. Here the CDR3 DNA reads TGTGCTAGTGGAAGTGAGGGTGGTTCACCCCTCCACTTT.

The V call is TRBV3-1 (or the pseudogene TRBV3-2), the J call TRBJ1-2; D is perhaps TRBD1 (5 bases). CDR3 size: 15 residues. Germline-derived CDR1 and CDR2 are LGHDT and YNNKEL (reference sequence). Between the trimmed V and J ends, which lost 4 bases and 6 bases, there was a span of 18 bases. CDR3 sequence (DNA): TGTGCCAGCAGCCCACCATCGACAGAACCCGATGGCTACACCTTC. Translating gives CASSPPSTEPDGYTF.

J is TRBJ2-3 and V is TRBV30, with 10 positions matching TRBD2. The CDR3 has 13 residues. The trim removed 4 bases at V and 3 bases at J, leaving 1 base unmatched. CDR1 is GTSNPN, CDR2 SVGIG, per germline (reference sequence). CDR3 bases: TGTGCCTGGAATAGCGGGGGGACAGATACGCAGTATTTT. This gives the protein CAWNSGGTDTQYF.

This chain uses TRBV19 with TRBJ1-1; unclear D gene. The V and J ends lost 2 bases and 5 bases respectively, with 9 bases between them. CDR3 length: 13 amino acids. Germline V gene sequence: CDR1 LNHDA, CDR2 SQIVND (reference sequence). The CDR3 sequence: CASSIQVRTEAFF. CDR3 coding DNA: TGTGCCAGTAGTATACAAGTGAGGACTGAAGCTTTCTTT.

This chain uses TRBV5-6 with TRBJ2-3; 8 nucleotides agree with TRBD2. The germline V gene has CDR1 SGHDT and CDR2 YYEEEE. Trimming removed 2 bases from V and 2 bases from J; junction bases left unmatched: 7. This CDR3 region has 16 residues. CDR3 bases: TGTGCCAGCAGCTTATCTAGCGGGCCCTCCACAGATACGCAGTATTTT. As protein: CASSLSSGPSTDTQYF.

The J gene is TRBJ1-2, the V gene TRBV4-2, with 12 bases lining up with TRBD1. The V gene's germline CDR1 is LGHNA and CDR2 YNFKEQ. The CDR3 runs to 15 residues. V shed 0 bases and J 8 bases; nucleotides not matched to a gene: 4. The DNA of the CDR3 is TGTGCCAGCAGCCAAGAGGGACAGGGGGCTTGGGGCTACACCTTC. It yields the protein CASSQEGQGAWGYTF.

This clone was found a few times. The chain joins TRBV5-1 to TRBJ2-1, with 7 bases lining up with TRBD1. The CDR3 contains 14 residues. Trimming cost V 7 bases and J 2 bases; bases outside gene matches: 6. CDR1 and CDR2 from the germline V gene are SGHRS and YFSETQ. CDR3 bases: TGCGCCAGCCAGGGACAGCCACCCTACAATGAGCAGTTCTTC. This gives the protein CASQGQPPYNEQFF.

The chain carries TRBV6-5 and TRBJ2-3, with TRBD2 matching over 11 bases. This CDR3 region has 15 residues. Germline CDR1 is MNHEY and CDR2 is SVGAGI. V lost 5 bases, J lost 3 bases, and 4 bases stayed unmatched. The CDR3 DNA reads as TGTGCCAGCAGTCCTAGCGGGGGGCCTACAGATACGCAGTATTTT. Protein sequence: CASSPSGGPTDTQYF.

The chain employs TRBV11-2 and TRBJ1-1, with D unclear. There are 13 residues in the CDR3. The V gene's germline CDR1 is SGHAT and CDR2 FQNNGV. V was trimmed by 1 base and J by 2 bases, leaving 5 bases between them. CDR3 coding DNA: TGTGCCAGCAGCTTAGGCGTCAACACTGAAGCTTTCTTT. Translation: CASSLGVNTEAFF.

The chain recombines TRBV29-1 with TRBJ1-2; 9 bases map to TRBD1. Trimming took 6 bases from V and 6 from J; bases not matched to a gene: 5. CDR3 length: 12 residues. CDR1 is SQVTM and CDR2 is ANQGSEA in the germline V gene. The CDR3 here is CSVLGTGNGYTF. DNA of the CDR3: TGCAGCGTGTTGGGGACAGGGAATGGCTACACCTTC.

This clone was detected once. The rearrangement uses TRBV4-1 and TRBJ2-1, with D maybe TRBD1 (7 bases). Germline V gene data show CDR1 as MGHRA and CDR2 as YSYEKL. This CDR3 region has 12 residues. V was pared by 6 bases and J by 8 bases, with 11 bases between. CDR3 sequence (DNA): TGCGCCAGCAGTCCCAGGGGGGATGAGCAGTTCTTC. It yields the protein CASSPRGDEQFF.

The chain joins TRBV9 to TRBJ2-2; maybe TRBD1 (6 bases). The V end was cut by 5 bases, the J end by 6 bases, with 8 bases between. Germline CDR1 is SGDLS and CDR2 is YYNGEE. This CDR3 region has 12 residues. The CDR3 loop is CASRAGAGELFF. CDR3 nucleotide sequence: TGTGCCAGCAGGGCAGGGGCCGGGGAGCTGTTTTTT. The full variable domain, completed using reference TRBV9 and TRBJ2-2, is DSGVTQTPKHLITATGQRVTLRCSPRSGDLSVYWYQQSLDQGLQFLIQYYNGEERAKGNILERFSAQQFPDLHSELNLSSLELGDSALYFCASRAGAGELFFGEGSRLTVL.

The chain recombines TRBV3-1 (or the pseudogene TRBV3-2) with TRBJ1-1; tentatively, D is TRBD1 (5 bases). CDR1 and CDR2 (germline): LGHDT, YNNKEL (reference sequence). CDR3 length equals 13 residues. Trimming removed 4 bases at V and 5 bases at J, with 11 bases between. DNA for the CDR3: TGTGCCAGCAGCCCCTTGGGGGGGACTGAAGCTTTCTTT. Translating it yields CASSPLGGTEAFF.

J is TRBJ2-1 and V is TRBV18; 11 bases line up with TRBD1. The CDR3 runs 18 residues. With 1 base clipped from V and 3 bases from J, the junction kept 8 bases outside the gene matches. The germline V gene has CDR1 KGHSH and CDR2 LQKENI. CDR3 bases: TGTGCCAGCTCACCACTGGCGGGACAGGGGGGACACTACAATGAGCAGTTCTTC. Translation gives CASSPLAGQGGHYNEQFF.

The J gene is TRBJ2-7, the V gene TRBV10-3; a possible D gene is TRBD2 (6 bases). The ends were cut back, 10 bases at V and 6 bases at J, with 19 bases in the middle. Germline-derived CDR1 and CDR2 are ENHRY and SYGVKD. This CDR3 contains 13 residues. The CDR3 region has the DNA TGTGCCACTACCCCTCCCGGGGGAGGCGAGCAGTACTTC. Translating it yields CATTPPGGGEQYF.

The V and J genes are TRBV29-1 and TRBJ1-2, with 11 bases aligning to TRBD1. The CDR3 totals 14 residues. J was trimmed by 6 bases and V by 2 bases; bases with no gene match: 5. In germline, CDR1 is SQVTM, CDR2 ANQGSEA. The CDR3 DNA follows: TGCAGCGTTGAAAAAATGGGACAGGGGGATGGCTACACCTTC. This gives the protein CSVEKMGQGDGYTF. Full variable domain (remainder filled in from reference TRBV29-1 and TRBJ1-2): SAVISQKPSRDICQRGTSLTIQCQVDSQVTMMFWYRQQPGQSLTLIATANQGSEATYESGFVIDKFPISRPNLTFSTLTVSNMSPEDSSIYLCSVEKMGQGDGYTFGSGTRLTVV.

This chain's CDR3 is CASSFGSGTYEQYF. DNA for the CDR3: TGTGCCAGCAGCTTTGGGTCAGGGACCTACGAGCAGTACTTC. The chain joins TRBV11-1 to TRBJ2-7; D might be TRBD1 (5 bases). V dropped 3 bases and J dropped 2 bases, with 11 bases sitting between them. Germline CDR1 reads SGHAT; CDR2 reads FQDESV (reference sequence). The length of the CDR3 is 14 residues.